One and the same sample provided the 11 T cell receptor beta chains below, sequenced in a study of shared clonotypes between healthy human individuals. Clones were sequenced by immunoSEQ multiplex PCR, and TCRdb holds only the in-frame ones, with some missing. This table holds 740,000 or so clones, 73% found once. Sequenced input: memory CD4+ T cells sorted from blood. Subset denoted: CD45RA-negative fraction. Every receptor here comes from a woman in her 30s in good health.

The V gene is TRBV6-6, the J gene TRBJ1-4; TRBD1 might be the D (5 bases). Deletions cut 5 bases from V and 8 bases from J, with 9 bases between. Germline CDR1 MNHNY, CDR2 SVGAGI (reference sequence). The CDR3 extends over 12 amino acids. CDR3 coding DNA: TGTGCCAGCAGTGAGGGGCGGGAAAAACTGTTTTTT. As protein: CASSEGREKLFF.

This chain uses TRBV11-3 with TRBJ2-5, with 13 nucleotides matching TRBD2. The J segment lost 5 bases and the V segment lost 5 bases, leaving 5 bases of the junction unmatched. Germline CDR1 SGHNT, CDR2 YENEEA. The CDR3 loop spans 15 amino acids. The CDR3 sequence: CASSPGLAGAETQYF. The CDR3 DNA follows: TGTGCCAGCAGCCCAGGACTAGCGGGAGCTGAGACCCAGTACTTC.

V and J are TRBV15 and TRBJ2-5; 7 bases match TRBD1. This CDR3 spans 15 amino acids. V shed 2 bases and J 5 bases; nucleotides not matched to a gene: 8. Germline V gives CDR1 LNHNV, CDR2 YYDKDF (reference sequence). CDR3: CATSRLGQDGETQYF. In DNA, the CDR3 is TGTGCCACCAGCAGATTAGGACAGGATGGGGAGACCCAGTACTTC. Filled out from reference TRBV15 and TRBJ2-5, the complete variable domain reads DAMVIQNPRYQVTQFGKPVTLSCSQTLNHNVMYWYQQKSSQAPKLLFHYYDKDFNNEADTPDNFQSRRPNTSFCFLDIRSPGLGDTAMYLCATSRLGQDGETQYFGPGTRLLVL.

The genes are TRBV29-1 and TRBJ2-5; 11 nucleotides match TRBD2. The CDR3 spans 19 residues. The V segment lost 0 bases and the J segment 5 bases; nucleotides outside the gene matches: 17. Germline V lookup: CDR1 SQVTM, CDR2 ANQGSEA. The CDR3 DNA reads TGCAGCGTTGAAGATTACAGCCCGAAGGCTAGCGGGAGGAAGGAGACCCAGTACTTC. Protein: CSVEDYSPKASGRKETQYF.

The J gene is TRBJ2-1, the V gene TRBV7-8; 12 positions match TRBD2. V was pared by 0 bases and J by 9 bases, with 9 bases of the junction left unmatched. CDR1 SGHVS and CDR2 FQNEAQ come from the germline V gene. This CDR3 comprises 17 residues. Here the CDR3 reads CASSLANLAGGPSEQFF. CDR3 coding DNA: TGTGCCAGCAGCTTAGCAAATCTAGCGGGAGGGCCCAGTGAGCAGTTCTTC.

This clone was counted only a few times. This chain uses TRBV29-1 with TRBJ2-5; D is uncertain. V was clipped by 7 bases and J by 5 bases, with 14 bases between them. Germline values: CDR1 SQVTM, CDR2 ANQGSEA. This CDR3 has 12 amino acids. The CDR3 bases are TGCAGCGCCAGGACCGACGGTGAGACCCAGTACTTC. Its translation is CSARTDGETQYF.

The rearrangement joins TRBV7-9 to TRBJ2-3, with D possibly matching TRBD2 (6 bases). The germline V gene has CDR1 SEHNR and CDR2 FQNEAQ (reference sequence). Trimming stripped 2 bases from V and 0 bases from J, with 12 bases between. This CDR3 is 16 amino acids long. The CDR3 DNA reads as TGTGCCAGCAGCTTATACGGCGGGGCTAGCACAGATACGCAGTATTTT. Protein: CASSLYGGASTDTQYF. The whole variable domain, filled in from reference TRBV7-9 and TRBJ2-3, reads DTGVSQNPRHKITKRGQNVTFRCDPISEHNRLYWYRQTLGQGPEFLTYFQNEAQLEKSRLLSDRFSAERPKGSFSTLEIQRTEQGDSAMYLCASSLYGGASTDTQYFGPGTRLTVL.

The chain has TRBV7-3 and TRBJ2-5, with D perhaps matching TRBD1 (6 bases). The CDR3 is 15 amino acids. Per germline, CDR1 SGHTA and CDR2 FQGTGA. Trimming removed 2 bases at V and 4 bases at J, with 14 bases between. The CDR3 is CASSLGQGFLETQYF. CDR3 DNA: TGTGCCAGCAGCTTAGGTCAGGGGTTTCTAGAGACCCAGTACTTC. Drawing the rest from reference TRBV7-3 and TRBJ2-5, the complete variable domain is GAGVSQTPSNKVTEKGKYVELRCDPISGHTALYWYRQSLGQGPEFLIYFQGTGAADDSGLPNDRFFAVRPEGSVSTLKIQRTERGDSAVYLCASSLGQGFLETQYFGPGTRLLVL.

The chain links TRBV9 to TRBJ2-7, with TRBD2 identical over 12 bases. This CDR3 region has 15 residues. Germline-derived CDR1 and CDR2 are SGDLS and YYNGEE. Trimming at V came to 0 bases and at J to 4 bases, leaving 2 bases not matched to a gene. The CDR3 DNA reads TGTGCCAGCAGCGTAGGGACTAGCGGGGATTACGAGCAGTACTTC. This codes for CASSVGTSGDYEQYF.

The V gene is TRBV4-1, the J gene TRBJ2-1; TRBD1 or TRBD2 may be the D gene (6 bases each). Germline CDR1 MGHRA, CDR2 YSYEKL. The V end lost 0 bases, the J end lost 0 bases, and 12 bases lay between the germline ends. CDR3 length: 17 amino acids. CDR3 in DNA: TGCGCCAGCAGCCAAGAGGGGGGCGGATCCTCCTACAATGAGCAGTTCTTC. Its translation: CASSQEGGGSSYNEQFF.

Notes on this clone: Other DNA sequences from this sample encode an identical CDR3 as well. The chain recombines TRBV5-1 with TRBJ2-6; D is possibly TRBD2 (6 bases). Germline CDR1 reads SGHRS; CDR2 reads YFSETQ. V lost 4 bases to trimming and J lost 4 bases, with 12 bases between them. The CDR3 is 15 residues long. DNA of the CDR3: TGCGCCAGCAGCCCTGGCGGGGCAGGGGCCAACGTCCTGACTTTC. Translating it yields CASSPGGAGANVLTF. The variable domain in full, with the rest retrieved from reference TRBV5-1 and TRBJ2-6, is KAGVTQTPRYLIKTRGQQVTLSCSPISGHRSVSWYQQTPGQGLQFLFEYFSETQRNKGNFPGRFSGRQFSNSRSEMNVSTLELGDSALYLCASSPGGAGANVLTFGAGSRLTVL.